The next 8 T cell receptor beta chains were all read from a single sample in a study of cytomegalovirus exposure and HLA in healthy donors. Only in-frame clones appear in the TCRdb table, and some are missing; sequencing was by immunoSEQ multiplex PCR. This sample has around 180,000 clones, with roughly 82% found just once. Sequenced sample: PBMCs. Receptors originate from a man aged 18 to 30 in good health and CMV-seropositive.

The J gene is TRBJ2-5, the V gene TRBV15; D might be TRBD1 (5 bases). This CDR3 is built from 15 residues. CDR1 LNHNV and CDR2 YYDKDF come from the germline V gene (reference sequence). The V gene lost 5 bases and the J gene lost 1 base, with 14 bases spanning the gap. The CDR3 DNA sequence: TGTGCCACCAGCCGTAAGGGGAATCTCCAAGAGACCCAGTACTTC. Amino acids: CATSRKGNLQETQYF.

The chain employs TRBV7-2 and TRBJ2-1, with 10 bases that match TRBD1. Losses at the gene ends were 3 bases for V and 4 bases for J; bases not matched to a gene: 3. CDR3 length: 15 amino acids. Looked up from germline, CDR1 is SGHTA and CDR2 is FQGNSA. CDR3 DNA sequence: TGTGCCAGCAGCTTCGACAGGGGGCAGTACAATGAGCAGTTCTTC. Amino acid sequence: CASSFDRGQYNEQFF.

The CDR3 is CASSSPAGGAKNIQYF. For the CDR3, the DNA is TGTGCCAGCAGTTCACCAGCGGGAGGGGCCAAAAACATTCAGTACTTC. The J gene is TRBJ2-4, the V gene TRBV28; 10 bases are a match to TRBD2. Germline CDR1 reads MDHEN; CDR2 reads SYDVKM. Unmatched junction bases numbered 4, after V lost 4 bases and J lost 1 base. CDR3 length: 16 residues.

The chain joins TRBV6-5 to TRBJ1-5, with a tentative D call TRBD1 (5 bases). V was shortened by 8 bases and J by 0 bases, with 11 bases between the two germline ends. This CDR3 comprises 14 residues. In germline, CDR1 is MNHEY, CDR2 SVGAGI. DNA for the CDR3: TGTGCCAGCCTTCGGGGGAATAGCAATCAGCCCCAGCATTTT. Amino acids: CASLRGNSNQPQHF.

The CDR3 spells CASRRSGLAGSSYEQYF. CDR3 nucleotide sequence: TGTGCCAGCCGGCGGTCGGGACTAGCGGGTTCCTCCTACGAGCAGTACTTC. The chain combines TRBV19 with TRBJ2-7, with 12 bases lining up with TRBD2. Unmatched junction bases numbered 12, after V lost 9 bases and J lost 0 bases. Germline V CDR1 and CDR2: LNHDA, SQIVND (reference sequence). This CDR3 comprises 17 residues. Filled out from reference TRBV19 and TRBJ2-7, the complete variable domain reads DGGITQSPKYLFRKEGQNVTLSCEQNLNHDAMYWYRQDPGQGLRLIYYSQIVNDFQKGDIAEGYSVSREKKESFPLTVTSAQKNPTAFYLCASRRSGLAGSSYEQYFGPGTRLTVT.

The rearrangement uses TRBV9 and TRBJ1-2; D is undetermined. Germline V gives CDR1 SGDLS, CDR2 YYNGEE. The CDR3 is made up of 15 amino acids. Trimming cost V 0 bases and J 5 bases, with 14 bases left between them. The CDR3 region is CASSVGAAAGYGYTF. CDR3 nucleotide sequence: TGTGCCAGCAGCGTAGGGGCAGCCGCTGGGTATGGCTACACCTTC.

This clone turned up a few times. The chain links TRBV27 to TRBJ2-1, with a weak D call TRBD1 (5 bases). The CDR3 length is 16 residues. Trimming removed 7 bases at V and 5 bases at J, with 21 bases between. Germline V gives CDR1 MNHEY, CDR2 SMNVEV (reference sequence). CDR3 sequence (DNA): TGTGCCAGCACCAGGCAGGGCTCCCTGGATGACAATGAGCAGTTCTTC. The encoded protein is CASTRQGSLDDNEQFF.

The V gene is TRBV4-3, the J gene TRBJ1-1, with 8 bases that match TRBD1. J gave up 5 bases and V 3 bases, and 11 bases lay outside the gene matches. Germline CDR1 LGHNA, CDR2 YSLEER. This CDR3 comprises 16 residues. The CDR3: CASSHRLTGVGTEAFF. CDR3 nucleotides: TGCGCCAGCAGCCACCGCCTGACAGGGGTGGGGACTGAAGCTTTCTTT.